This TCR beta chain originates from a study of T cell responses to AZD1222 COVID-19 vaccine. V shed 1 base and J shed 8 bases, with 29 bases lying between them. The V gene's germline CDR1 is SGHAT and CDR2 FQNNGV. CDR3 length: 19 residues. Data came from immunoSEQ multiplex PCR; TCRdb stores just in-frame clones and leaves some out. The data hold about 130,000 clones, with approximately 92% observed a single time. This receptor was identified in an adult who received the AZD1222 COVID-19 vaccine. The rearrangement uses TRBV11-2 and TRBJ1-2; no reliable D call. The sequenced sample was peripheral blood, obtained 28 days after the second AZD1222 dose. Here the CDR3 reads CASSLGAGVSYGSPMGYTF. The DNA for the CDR3 is TGTGCCAGCAGCTTAGGCGCCGGCGTAAGCTATGGATCACCTATGGGCTACACCTTC.